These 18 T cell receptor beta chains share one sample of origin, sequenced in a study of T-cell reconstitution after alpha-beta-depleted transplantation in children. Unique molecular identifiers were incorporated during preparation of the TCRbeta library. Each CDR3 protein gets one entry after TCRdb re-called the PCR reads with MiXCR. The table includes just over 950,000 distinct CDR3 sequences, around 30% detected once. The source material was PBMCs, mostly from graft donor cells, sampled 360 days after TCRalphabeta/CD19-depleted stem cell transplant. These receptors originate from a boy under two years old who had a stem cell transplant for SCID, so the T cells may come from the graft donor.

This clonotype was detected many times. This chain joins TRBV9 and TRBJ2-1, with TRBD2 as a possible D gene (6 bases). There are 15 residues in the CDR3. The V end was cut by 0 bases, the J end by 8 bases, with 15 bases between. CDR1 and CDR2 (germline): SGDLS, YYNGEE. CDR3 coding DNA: TGTGCCAGCAGCGTAGGGCCTTCCCCGGGGGATGAGCAGTTCTTC. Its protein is CASSVGPSPGDEQFF.

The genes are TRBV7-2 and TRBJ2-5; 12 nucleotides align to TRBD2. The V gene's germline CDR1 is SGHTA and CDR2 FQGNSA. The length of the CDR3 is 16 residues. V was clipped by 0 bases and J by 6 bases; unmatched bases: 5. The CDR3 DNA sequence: TGTGCCAGCAGCTTAGCGGCTAGCGGGGGGGAACAGACCCAGTACTTC. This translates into CASSLAASGGEQTQYF.

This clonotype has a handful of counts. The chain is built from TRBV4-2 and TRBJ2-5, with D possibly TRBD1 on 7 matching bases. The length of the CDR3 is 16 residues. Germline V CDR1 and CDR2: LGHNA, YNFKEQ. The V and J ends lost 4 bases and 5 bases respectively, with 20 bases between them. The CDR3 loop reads CASSPGDSWTRETQYF. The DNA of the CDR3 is TGTGCCAGCAGCCCGGGGGACAGCTGGACTCGGGAGACCCAGTACTTC.

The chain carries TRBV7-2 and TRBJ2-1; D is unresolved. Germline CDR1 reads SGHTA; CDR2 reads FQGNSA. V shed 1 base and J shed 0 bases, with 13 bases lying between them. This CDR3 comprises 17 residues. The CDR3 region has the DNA TGTGCCAGCAGCTTAGGTGCCTTCCTTTCCTCCTACAATGAGCAGTTCTTC. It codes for CASSLGAFLSSYNEQFF. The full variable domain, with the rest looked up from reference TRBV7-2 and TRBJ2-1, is GAGVSQSPSNKVTEKGKDVELRCDPISGHTALYWYRQSLGQGLEFLIYFQGNSAPDKSGLPSDRFSAERTGGSVSTLTIQRTQQEDSAVYLCASSLGAFLSSYNEQFFGPGTRLTVL.

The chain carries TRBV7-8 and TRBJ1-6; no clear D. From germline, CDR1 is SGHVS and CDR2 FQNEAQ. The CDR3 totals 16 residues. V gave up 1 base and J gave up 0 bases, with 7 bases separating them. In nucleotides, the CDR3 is TGTGCCAGCAGCTTAGATGATACCTCCTATAATTCACCCCTCCACTTT. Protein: CASSLDDTSYNSPLHF.

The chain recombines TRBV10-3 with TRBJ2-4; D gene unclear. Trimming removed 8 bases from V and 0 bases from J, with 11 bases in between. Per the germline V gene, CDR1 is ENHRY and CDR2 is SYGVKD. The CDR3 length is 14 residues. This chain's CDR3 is CAIFPGIAKNIQYF. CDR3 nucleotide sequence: TGTGCCATCTTCCCTGGGATAGCCAAAAACATTCAGTACTTC.

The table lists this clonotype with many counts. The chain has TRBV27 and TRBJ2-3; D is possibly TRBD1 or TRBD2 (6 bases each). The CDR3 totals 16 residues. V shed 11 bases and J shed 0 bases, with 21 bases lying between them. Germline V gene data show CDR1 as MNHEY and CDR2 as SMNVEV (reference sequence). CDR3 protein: CARGHRGQASTDTQYF. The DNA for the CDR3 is TGTGCCCGCGGGCACCGGGGGCAAGCTAGCACAGATACGCAGTATTTT.

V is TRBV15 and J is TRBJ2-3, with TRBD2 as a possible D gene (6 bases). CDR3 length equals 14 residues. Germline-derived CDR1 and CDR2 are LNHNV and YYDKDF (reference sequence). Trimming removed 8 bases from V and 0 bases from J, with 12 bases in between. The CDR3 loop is CATRTGTSTDTQYF. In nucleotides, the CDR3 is TGTGCCACCCGGACCGGGACTAGCACAGATACGCAGTATTTT.

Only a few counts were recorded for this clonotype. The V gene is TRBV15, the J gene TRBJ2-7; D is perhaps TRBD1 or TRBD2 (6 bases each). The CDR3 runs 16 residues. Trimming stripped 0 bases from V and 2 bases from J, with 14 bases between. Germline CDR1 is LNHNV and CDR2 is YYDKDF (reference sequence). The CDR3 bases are TGTGCCACCAGCAGAGATTTGTCGGGGGCCCCCTACGAGCAGTACTTC. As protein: CATSRDLSGAPYEQYF.

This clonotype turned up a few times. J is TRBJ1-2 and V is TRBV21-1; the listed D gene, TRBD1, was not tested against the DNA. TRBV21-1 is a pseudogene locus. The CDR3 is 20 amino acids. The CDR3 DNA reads TGTGCCAGCAGCAGGTGGGGAAGAAAGGGGATACCTTCCTGGCGGTGTGGCTACACCTTC. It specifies CASSRWGRKGIPSWRCGYTF.

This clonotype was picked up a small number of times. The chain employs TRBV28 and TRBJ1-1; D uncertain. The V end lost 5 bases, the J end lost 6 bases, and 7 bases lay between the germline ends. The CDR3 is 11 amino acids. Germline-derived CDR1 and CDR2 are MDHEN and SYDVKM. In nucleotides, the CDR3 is TGTGCCAGCAGTCTCTCCCCTGAAGCTTTCTTT. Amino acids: CASSLSPEAFF.

CDR3 sequence reads: CAISELAGEQYF. CDR3 nucleotide sequence: TGTGCCATCAGTGAGCTCGCGGGGGAGCAGTACTTC. The chain joins TRBV10-3 to TRBJ2-7; D perhaps matches TRBD2 (6 bases). CDR3 length: 12 residues. CDR1 ENHRY and CDR2 SYGVKD come from the germline V gene. With 2 bases removed from V and 7 bases from J, the gap between germline ends came to 9 bases.

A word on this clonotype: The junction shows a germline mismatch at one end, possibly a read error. CDR3 protein: CAISLAGAGELFF. The CDR3, as DNA: TGTGCCATCAGCTTGGCAGGGGCCGGGGAGCTGTTTTTT. The gene calls are TRBV7-3 and TRBJ2-2; D might be TRBD1 (6 bases). The CDR3 runs 13 residues. The germline gives CDR1 SGHTA, CDR2 FQGTGA.

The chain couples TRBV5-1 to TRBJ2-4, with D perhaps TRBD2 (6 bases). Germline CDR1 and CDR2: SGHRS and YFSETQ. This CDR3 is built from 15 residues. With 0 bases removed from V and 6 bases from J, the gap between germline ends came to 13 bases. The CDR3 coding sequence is TGCGCCAGCAGCTTGGGGTCCGGGGGAAGAAACATTCAGTACTTC. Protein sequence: CASSLGSGGRNIQYF.

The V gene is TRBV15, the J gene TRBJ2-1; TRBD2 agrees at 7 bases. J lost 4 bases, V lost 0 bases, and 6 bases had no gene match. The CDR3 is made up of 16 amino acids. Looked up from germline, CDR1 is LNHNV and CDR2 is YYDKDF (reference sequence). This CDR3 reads CATSRDSSGVYNEQFF. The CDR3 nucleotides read TGTGCCACCAGCAGAGATTCCAGCGGGGTTTACAATGAGCAGTTCTTC. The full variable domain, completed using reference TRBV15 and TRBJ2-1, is DAMVIQNPRYQVTQFGKPVTLSCSQTLNHNVMYWYQQKSSQAPKLLFHYYDKDFNNEADTPDNFQSRRPNTSFCFLDIRSPGLGDTAMYLCATSRDSSGVYNEQFFGPGTRLTVL.

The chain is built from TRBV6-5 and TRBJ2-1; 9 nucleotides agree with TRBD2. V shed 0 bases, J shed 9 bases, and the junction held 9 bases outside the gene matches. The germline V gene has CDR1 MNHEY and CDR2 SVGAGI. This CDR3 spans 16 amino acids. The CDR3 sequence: CASSYSLASGVLEQFF. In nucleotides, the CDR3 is TGTGCCAGCAGTTACTCGTTGGCTAGCGGGGTCCTTGAGCAGTTCTTC.

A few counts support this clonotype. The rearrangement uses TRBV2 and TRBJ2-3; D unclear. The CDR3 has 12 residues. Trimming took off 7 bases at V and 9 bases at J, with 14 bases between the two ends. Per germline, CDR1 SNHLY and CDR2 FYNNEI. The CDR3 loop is CASTLTRVTQYF. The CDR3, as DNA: TGTGCCAGCACTCTGACCCGGGTCACGCAGTATTTT.

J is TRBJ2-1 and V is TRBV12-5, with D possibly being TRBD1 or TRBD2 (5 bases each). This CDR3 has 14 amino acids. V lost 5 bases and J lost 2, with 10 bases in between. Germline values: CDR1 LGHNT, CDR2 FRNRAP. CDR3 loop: CASGGEGPYNEQFF. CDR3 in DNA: TGTGCTAGTGGTGGAGAGGGGCCCTACAATGAGCAGTTCTTC.